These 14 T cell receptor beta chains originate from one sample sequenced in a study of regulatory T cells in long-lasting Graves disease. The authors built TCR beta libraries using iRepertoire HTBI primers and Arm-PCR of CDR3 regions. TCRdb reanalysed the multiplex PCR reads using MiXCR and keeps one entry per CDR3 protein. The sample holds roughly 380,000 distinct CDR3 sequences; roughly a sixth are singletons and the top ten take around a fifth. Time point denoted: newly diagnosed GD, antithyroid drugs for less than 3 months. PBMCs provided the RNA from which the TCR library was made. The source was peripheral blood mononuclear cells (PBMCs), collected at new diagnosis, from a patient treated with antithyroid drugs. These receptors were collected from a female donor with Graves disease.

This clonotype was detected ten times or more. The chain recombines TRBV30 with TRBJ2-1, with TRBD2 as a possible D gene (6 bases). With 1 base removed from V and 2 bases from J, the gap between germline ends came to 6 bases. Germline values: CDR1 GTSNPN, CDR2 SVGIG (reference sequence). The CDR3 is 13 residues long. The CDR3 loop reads CAWSGRAYNEQFF. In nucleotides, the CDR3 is TGTGCCTGGAGTGGGAGGGCCTACAATGAGCAGTTCTTC.

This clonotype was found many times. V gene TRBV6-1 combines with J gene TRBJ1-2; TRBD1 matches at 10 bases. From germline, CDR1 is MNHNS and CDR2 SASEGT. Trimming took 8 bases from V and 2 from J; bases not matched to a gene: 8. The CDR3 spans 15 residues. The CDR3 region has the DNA TGTGCCAGCCCGGACGGGACAGGGGTCAACTATGGCTACACCTTC. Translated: CASPDGTGVNYGYTF.

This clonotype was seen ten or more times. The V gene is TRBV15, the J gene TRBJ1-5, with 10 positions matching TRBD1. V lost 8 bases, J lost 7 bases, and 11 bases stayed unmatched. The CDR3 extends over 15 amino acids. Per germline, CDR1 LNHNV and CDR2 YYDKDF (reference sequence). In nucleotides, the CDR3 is TGTGCCACCGCCGGGACAGGGGTTGGAGGGCAGCCCCAGCATTTT. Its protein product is CATAGTGVGGQPQHF. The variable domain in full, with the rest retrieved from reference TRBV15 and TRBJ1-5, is DAMVIQNPRYQVTQFGKPVTLSCSQTLNHNVMYWYQQKSSQAPKLLFHYYDKDFNNEADTPDNFQSRRPNTSFCFLDIRSPGLGDTAMYLCATAGTGVGGQPQHFGDGTRLSIL.

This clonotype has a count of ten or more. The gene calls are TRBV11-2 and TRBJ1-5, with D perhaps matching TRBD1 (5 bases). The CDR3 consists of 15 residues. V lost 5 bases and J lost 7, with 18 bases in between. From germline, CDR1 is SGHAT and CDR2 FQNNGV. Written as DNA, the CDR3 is TGTGCCAGCAGCCCCTGGGGCGATCTAGGACAGCCCCAGCATTTT. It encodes CASSPWGDLGQPQHF.

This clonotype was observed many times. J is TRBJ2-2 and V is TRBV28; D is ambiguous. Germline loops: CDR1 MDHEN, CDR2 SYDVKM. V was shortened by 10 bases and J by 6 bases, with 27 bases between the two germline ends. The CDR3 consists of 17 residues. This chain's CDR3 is CATLERRRLRRPGELFF. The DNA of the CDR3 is TGTGCCACCCTCGAAAGGCGACGCCTTAGAAGGCCCGGGGAGCTGTTTTTT. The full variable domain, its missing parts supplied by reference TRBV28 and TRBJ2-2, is DVKVTQSSRYLVKRTGEKVFLECVQDMDHENMFWYRQDPGLGLRLIYFSYDVKMKEKGDIPEGYSVSREKKERFSLILESASTNQTSMYLCATLERRRLRRPGELFFGEGSRLTVL.

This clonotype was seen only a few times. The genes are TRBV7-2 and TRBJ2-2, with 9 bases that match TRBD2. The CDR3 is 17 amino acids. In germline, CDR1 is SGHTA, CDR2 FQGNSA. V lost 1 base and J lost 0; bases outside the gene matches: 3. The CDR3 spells CASSLVLAGANTGELFF. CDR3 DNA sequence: TGTGCCAGCAGCTTAGTCTTAGCGGGGGCGAACACCGGGGAGCTGTTTTTT.

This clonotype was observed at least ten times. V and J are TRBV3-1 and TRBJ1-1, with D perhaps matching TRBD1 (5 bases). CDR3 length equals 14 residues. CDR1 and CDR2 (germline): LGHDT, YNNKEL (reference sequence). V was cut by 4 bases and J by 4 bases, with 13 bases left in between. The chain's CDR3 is CASSRRDGSTEAFF. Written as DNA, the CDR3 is TGTGCCAGCAGCCGGCGGGACGGGAGCACTGAAGCTTTCTTT.

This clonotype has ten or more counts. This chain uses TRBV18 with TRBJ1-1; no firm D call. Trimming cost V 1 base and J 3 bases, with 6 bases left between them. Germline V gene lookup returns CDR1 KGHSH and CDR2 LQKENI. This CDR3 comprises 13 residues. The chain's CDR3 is CASSPRVDTEAFF. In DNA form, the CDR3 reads TGTGCCAGCTCACCACGTGTGGACACTGAAGCTTTCTTT.

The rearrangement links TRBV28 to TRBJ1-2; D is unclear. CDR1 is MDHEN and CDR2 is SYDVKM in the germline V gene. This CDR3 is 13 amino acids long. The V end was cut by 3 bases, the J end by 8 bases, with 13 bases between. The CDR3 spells CASSFRASEGYTF. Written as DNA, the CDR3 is TGTGCCAGCAGTTTCCGGGCGTCGGAAGGCTACACCTTC.

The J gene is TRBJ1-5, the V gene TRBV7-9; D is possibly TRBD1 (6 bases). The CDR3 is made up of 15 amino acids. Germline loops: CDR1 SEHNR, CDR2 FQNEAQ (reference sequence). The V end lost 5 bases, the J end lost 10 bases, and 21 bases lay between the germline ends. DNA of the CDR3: TGTGCCAGCAGCCCCCCAGGGACACGGGGACTACCCCAGCATTTT. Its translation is CASSPPGTRGLPQHF.

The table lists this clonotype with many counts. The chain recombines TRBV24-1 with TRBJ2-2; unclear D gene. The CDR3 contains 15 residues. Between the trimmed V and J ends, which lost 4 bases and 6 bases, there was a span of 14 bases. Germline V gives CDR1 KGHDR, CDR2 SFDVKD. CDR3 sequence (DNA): TGTGCCACCAGTGAAGGCAACAGAGGTGCCGGGGAGCTGTTTTTT. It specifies CATSEGNRGAGELFF.

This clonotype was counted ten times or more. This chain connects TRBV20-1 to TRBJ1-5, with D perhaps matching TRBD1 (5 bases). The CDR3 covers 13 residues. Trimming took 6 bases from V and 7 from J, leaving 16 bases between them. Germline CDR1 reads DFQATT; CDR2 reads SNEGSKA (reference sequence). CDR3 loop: CSAMDQPGQPQHF. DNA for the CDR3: TGCAGTGCCATGGACCAGCCAGGGCAGCCCCAGCATTTT.

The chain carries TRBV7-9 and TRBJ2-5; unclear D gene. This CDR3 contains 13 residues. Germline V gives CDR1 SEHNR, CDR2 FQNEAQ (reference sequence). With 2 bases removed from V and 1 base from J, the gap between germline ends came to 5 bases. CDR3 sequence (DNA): TGTGCCAGCAGCTTATTAACCCAAGAGACCCAGTACTTC. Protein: CASSLLTQETQYF.

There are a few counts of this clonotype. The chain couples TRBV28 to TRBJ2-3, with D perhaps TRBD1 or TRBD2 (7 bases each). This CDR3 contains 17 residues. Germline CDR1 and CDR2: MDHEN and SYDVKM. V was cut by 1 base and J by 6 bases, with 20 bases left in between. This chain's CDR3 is CASSLFRTAQGGDTQYF. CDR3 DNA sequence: TGTGCCAGCAGTTTATTTCGGACCGCCCAGGGGGGGGATACGCAGTATTTT.